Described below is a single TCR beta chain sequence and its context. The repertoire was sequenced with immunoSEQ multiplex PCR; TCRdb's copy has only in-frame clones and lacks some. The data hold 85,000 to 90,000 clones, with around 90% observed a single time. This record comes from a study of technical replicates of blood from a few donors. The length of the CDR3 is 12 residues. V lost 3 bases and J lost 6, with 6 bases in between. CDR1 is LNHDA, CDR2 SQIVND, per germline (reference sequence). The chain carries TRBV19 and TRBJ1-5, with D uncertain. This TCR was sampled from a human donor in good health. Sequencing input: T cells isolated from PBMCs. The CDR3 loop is CASSMSGQPQHF. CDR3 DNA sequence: TGTGCCAGTAGTATGTCGGGTCAGCCCCAGCATTTT.